Shown below are 18 T cell receptor beta chains from a single sample sequenced in a study of cytomegalovirus exposure and HLA in healthy donors. The PCR was carried out with 60 Vbeta primers and 13 Jbeta primers. The method was immunoSEQ multiplex PCR; TCRdb's version includes in-frame clones alone and lacks a portion of them. This sample has roughly 200,000 clones, with nearly 80% found just once. Sequencing was done on a sample of PBMCs. The receptors were gathered from a female donor in good health and CMV-seronegative.

This sequence joins TRBV5-4 and TRBJ2-6; D remains ambiguous. Germline V gene lookup returns CDR1 SGHNT and CDR2 YYREEE (reference sequence). CDR3 length: 15 amino acids. Trimming took off 0 bases at V and 1 base at J, with 5 bases between the two ends. DNA of the CDR3: TGTGCCAGCAGCTTGGAGCTTTCTGGGGCCAACGTCCTGACTTTC. Translated: CASSLELSGANVLTF. The variable domain in full, with the rest retrieved from reference TRBV5-4 and TRBJ2-6, is ETGVTQSPTHLIKTRGQQVTLRCSSQSGHNTVSWYQQALGQGPQFIFQYYREEENGRGNFPPRFSGLQFPNYSSELNVNALELDDSALYLCASSLELSGANVLTFGAGSRLTVL.

The chain is built from TRBV7-6 and TRBJ2-1; TRBD2 matches 11 bases. CDR1 is SGHVS and CDR2 is FNYEAQ in the germline V gene. The CDR3 consists of 15 residues. V lost 1 base and J lost 9; bases outside the gene matches: 5. CDR3 in amino acids: CASSLVRTSGGEQFF. The CDR3 nucleotides are TGTGCCAGCAGCTTAGTAAGAACTAGCGGGGGTGAGCAGTTCTTC.

J is TRBJ1-1 and V is TRBV9; D gene uncertain. V gave up 0 bases and J gave up 4 bases, with 13 bases separating them. This CDR3 spans 15 amino acids. CDR1 and CDR2 from the germline V gene are SGDLS and YYNGEE. The CDR3 reads CASSVVSESPTEAFF. Written as DNA, the CDR3 is TGTGCCAGCAGCGTAGTTTCGGAGTCGCCCACTGAAGCTTTCTTT.

A single count supports this clone. This rearrangement joins TRBV13 to TRBJ2-7; TRBD1 aligns across 11 bases. Trimming took 1 base from V and 5 from J; bases not matched to a gene: 4. The CDR3 contains 15 residues. The germline V gene has CDR1 PRHDT and CDR2 FYEKMQ (reference sequence). The CDR3 DNA sequence: TGTGCCAGCAGCTTAGATGGACAGGGGGCTCACGAGCAGTACTTC. It specifies CASSLDGQGAHEQYF. Variable domain in full (rest from reference TRBV13 and TRBJ2-7): AAGVIQSPRHLIKEKRETATLKCYPIPRHDTVYWYQQGPGQDPQFLISFYEKMQSDKGSIPDRFSAQQFSDYHSELNMSSLELGDSALYFCASSLDGQGAHEQYFGPGTRLTVT.

This chain links TRBV6-1 with TRBJ2-3; D possibly corresponds to TRBD2 (5 bases). Between the trimmed V and J ends, which lost 3 bases and 0 bases, there was a span of 13 bases. Germline V gene lookup returns CDR1 MNHNS and CDR2 SASEGT. CDR3 size: 16 residues. As DNA, the CDR3 is TGTGCCAGCAGTGAGGGTAGCGCAAGTAGCACAGATACGCAGTATTTT. Translation: CASSEGSASSTDTQYF.

V gene TRBV7-2 combines with J gene TRBJ2-5, with TRBD2 identical over 14 bases. The CDR3 spans 16 residues. Losses at the gene ends were 5 bases for V and 5 bases for J; bases not matched to a gene: 7. Germline CDR1 is SGHTA and CDR2 is FQGNSA. Here the CDR3 reads CASSQRLAGGGETQYF. The CDR3, as DNA: TGTGCCAGCAGCCAGCGACTAGCGGGAGGGGGGGAGACCCAGTACTTC.

The chain is built from TRBV28 and TRBJ2-5; 11 nucleotides match TRBD1. The length of the CDR3 is 17 residues. In germline, CDR1 is MDHEN, CDR2 SYDVKM. V lost 3 bases, J lost 5 bases, and 11 bases stayed unmatched. DNA for the CDR3: TGTGCCAGCAGTTTCCCGCGGACAGGGGGCGCGAGGGAGACCCAGTACTTC. Protein: CASSFPRTGGARETQYF.

The rearrangement joins TRBV5-1 to TRBJ2-3, with 13 bases lining up with TRBD2. The CDR3 extends over 16 amino acids. CDR1 and CDR2 (germline): SGHRS, YFSETQ. V dropped 3 bases and J dropped 3; count of bases not matched to a gene: 4. The CDR3 loop reads CASSSGLAGRTDTQYF. As DNA, the CDR3 is TGCGCCAGCAGCTCGGGACTAGCGGGGAGAACAGATACGCAGTATTTT.

The gene calls are TRBV4-3 and TRBJ2-7; tentative D call: TRBD2 (7 bases). V lost 0 bases and J 2 bases, leaving 20 bases between the germline ends. CDR1 and CDR2 (germline): LGHNA, YSLEER. The CDR3 loop spans 18 amino acids. The CDR3 loop is CASSQDRYPWEGAYEQYF. For the CDR3, the DNA is TGCGCCAGCAGCCAAGATAGGTACCCTTGGGAGGGGGCCTACGAGCAGTACTTC.

The chain uses TRBV19 and TRBJ1-2; D possibly corresponds to TRBD1 (6 bases). CDR3 length: 13 residues. Per germline, CDR1 LNHDA and CDR2 SQIVND (reference sequence). V was cut by 4 bases and J by 4 bases, with 10 bases left in between. The CDR3 region has the DNA TGTGCCAGTAGTAGGGGGGGCGGCTATGGCTACACCTTC. It codes for CASSRGGGYGYTF.

V is TRBV27 and J is TRBJ2-1; TRBD2 matches at 7 bases. This CDR3 comprises 15 residues. J gave up 7 bases and V 3 bases, and 9 bases lay outside the gene matches. Per the germline V gene, CDR1 is MNHEY and CDR2 is SMNVEV (reference sequence). CDR3 amino acids: CASSFLGGAGNEQFF. CDR3 coding DNA: TGTGCCAGCAGTTTTTTGGGGGGAGCGGGGAATGAGCAGTTCTTC.

The J gene is TRBJ2-7, the V gene TRBV6-1; possible D gene TRBD2, 6 bases. V shed 7 bases and J shed 5 bases, with 12 bases lying between them. Per germline, CDR1 MNHNS and CDR2 SASEGT. This CDR3 is 12 amino acids long. The CDR3 nucleotides are TGTGCCAGCACCGGGGACTTGGACGAGCAGTACTTC. Protein sequence: CASTGDLDEQYF.

The chain combines TRBV28 with TRBJ2-1; TRBD2 matches at 15 bases. The germline gives CDR1 MDHEN, CDR2 SYDVKM. This CDR3 spans 15 amino acids. J was trimmed by 7 bases and V by 4 bases; bases with no gene match: 2. The CDR3 sequence is CASSWTSGRENEQFF. In nucleotides, the CDR3 is TGTGCCAGCAGTTGGACTAGCGGGAGGGAAAATGAGCAGTTCTTC.

The V gene is TRBV25-1, the J gene TRBJ1-4, with 9 bases identical to TRBD1. From germline, CDR1 is MGHDK and CDR2 SYGVNS. CDR3 length: 17 amino acids. J gave up 8 bases and V 5 bases, and 15 bases lay outside the gene matches. The CDR3 bases are TGTGCCAGCAGTTCTCCCAGGTGGGACAGGGCGCAGGAAAAACTGTTTTTT. This encodes CASSSPRWDRAQEKLFF. Combining the CDR3 with reference TRBV25-1 and TRBJ1-4 gives the whole variable domain EADIYQTPRYLVIGTGKKITLECSQTMGHDKMYWYQQDPGMELHLIHYSYGVNSTEKGDLSSESTVSRIRTEHFPLTLESARPSHTSQYLCASSSPRWDRAQEKLFFGSGTQLSVL.

V usage is TRBV27 and J usage is TRBJ2-5; unclear D gene. Germline assignment: CDR1 MNHEY and CDR2 SMNVEV (reference sequence). V was clipped by 5 bases and J by 0 bases, with 10 bases between them. This CDR3 has 14 residues. The CDR3 DNA reads as TGTGCCAGCAGTCTCCGTCGGTACCAAGAGACCCAGTACTTC. This codes for CASSLRRYQETQYF.

The rearrangement links TRBV7-9 to TRBJ1-2, with 8 bases lining up with TRBD1. Looked up from germline, CDR1 is SEHNR and CDR2 is FQNEAQ (reference sequence). CDR3 size: 16 residues. With V trimmed by 0 bases and J by 4 bases, 7 bases remained unmatched. The CDR3 sequence: CASSLAVSGGLYGYTF. The CDR3 nucleotides read TGTGCCAGCAGCTTAGCGGTCTCAGGGGGCCTCTATGGCTACACCTTC.

The chain combines TRBV19 with TRBJ1-1; possibly TRBD1 for D (6 bases). V was clipped by 10 bases and J by 4 bases, with 19 bases between them. This CDR3 is built from 14 residues. Germline V gives CDR1 LNHDA, CDR2 SQIVND (reference sequence). The DNA of the CDR3 is TGTGCCACTCATATGGGAGGGGGAGGCACTGAAGCTTTCTTT. This encodes CATHMGGGGTEAFF.

The gene calls are TRBV7-3 and TRBJ1-1; D ambiguous. V was pared by 5 bases and J by 6 bases, with 13 bases between. The CDR3 contains 13 residues. Germline CDR1 is SGHTA and CDR2 is FQGTGA. CDR3 DNA sequence: TGTGCCAGCAGCCCGGCGGGCCGCGCTGAAGCTTTCTTT. Residues: CASSPAGRAEAFF.